The 25 T cell receptor beta chains below come from one sample, sequenced in a study of shared clonotypes between healthy human individuals. TCRdb's copy holds only in-frame clones and misses some; the assay was immunoSEQ multiplex PCR. The sample consists of about 2.4 million clones, 93% of them appearing once. The specimen sequenced was naive CD4+ T cells from PBMCs. Subset: CD45RA+ positively selected. The receptors shown here come from a man aged 18-30 years in good health. Some clones in this sample may be carry-over from other donors' samples.

This rearrangement joins TRBV2 to TRBJ1-5; TRBD1 is a possible D gene (5 bases). CDR1 SNHLY and CDR2 FYNNEI come from the germline V gene. The ends were cut back, 4 bases at V and 4 bases at J, with 11 bases in the middle. The CDR3 runs to 14 residues. The CDR3 protein is CASSGGTPNQPQHF. CDR3 nucleotide sequence: TGTGCCAGCAGTGGAGGGACGCCGAATCAGCCCCAGCATTTT. Full variable domain (missing parts from reference TRBV2 and TRBJ1-5): EPEVTQTPSHQVTQMGQEVILRCVPISNHLYFYWYRQILGQKVEFLVSFYNNEISEKSEIFDDQFSVERPDGSNFTLKIRSTKLEDSAMYFCASSGGTPNQPQHFGDGTRLSIL.

This clone was picked up one time. The identical CDR3 is also encoded by other nucleotide sequences in the sample. The rearrangement uses TRBV9 and TRBJ2-1; the match to TRBD1 covers 9 bases. Germline V gives CDR1 SGDLS, CDR2 YYNGEE. V lost 0 bases, J lost 7 bases, and 5 bases stayed unmatched. The CDR3 sequence is 15 residues long. The CDR3 protein is CASSVVGTGYNEQFF. The CDR3, as DNA: TGTGCCAGCAGCGTAGTCGGGACAGGGTATAATGAGCAGTTCTTC.

Comments on this clone: The same CDR3 also results from other DNA sequences found in this sample. V usage is TRBV20-1 and J usage is TRBJ2-3; unclear D gene. Germline-derived CDR1 and CDR2 are DFQATT and SNEGSKA (reference sequence). The CDR3 is 11 residues long. V was cut by 6 bases and J by 6 bases, with 10 bases left in between. CDR3 loop: CSARARDTQYF. CDR3 nucleotide sequence: TGCAGTGCCCGGGCGCGTGATACGCAGTATTTT.

The CDR3 bases are TGTGCCAGCAGTCACCAGGGGGCGCGTGAGACTGAAGCTTTCTTT. The encoded protein is CASSHQGARETEAFF. The chain couples TRBV28 to TRBJ1-1; 8 bases are a match to TRBD1. V lost 5 bases, J lost 5 bases, and 10 bases stayed unmatched. Per the germline V gene, CDR1 is MDHEN and CDR2 is SYDVKM. The CDR3 is 15 amino acids.

DNA of the CDR3: TGTGCCAGCAGCCAAGGACCTTCTGGGGCCAACGTCCTGACTTTC. Encoded protein: CASSQGPSGANVLTF. V and J are TRBV28 and TRBJ2-6; D unresolved. Germline CDR1 and CDR2: MDHEN and SYDVKM. With 6 bases removed from V and 1 base from J, the gap between germline ends came to 10 bases. The CDR3 consists of 15 residues.

The chain employs TRBV2 and TRBJ1-2; TRBD1 aligns across 12 bases. This CDR3 contains 15 residues. CDR1 is SNHLY, CDR2 FYNNEI, per germline. J gave up 7 bases and V 11 bases, and 14 bases lay outside the gene matches. The CDR3 region has the DNA TGTGCCGGAACCGGGACAGGGGGCGCGTTGGGTGGCTACACCTTC. The encoded protein is CAGTGTGGALGGYTF.

V gene TRBV7-9 combines with J gene TRBJ1-5, with D hard to call. Germline V gene lookup returns CDR1 SEHNR and CDR2 FQNEAQ (reference sequence). V shed 5 bases and J shed 2 bases, with 16 bases lying between them. The CDR3 runs 16 residues. The CDR3 sequence: CASSPPGLSGNQPQHF. CDR3 nucleotide sequence: TGTGCCAGCAGCCCCCCTGGGTTATCGGGCAATCAGCCCCAGCATTTT.

The V gene is TRBV28, the J gene TRBJ2-7, with 8 nucleotides matching TRBD2. V was pared by 1 base and J by 2 bases, with 4 bases of the junction left unmatched. The CDR3 has 15 residues. Germline lookup yields CDR1 MDHEN and CDR2 SYDVKM. CDR3 in amino acids: CASSLSGGRTYEQYF. Here the CDR3 DNA reads TGTGCCAGCAGTTTATCGGGCGGGAGGACCTACGAGCAGTACTTC. The complete variable domain, with remaining parts taken from reference TRBV28 and TRBJ2-7, reads DVKVTQSSRYLVKRTGEKVFLECVQDMDHENMFWYRQDPGLGLRLIYFSYDVKMKEKGDIPEGYSVSREKKERFSLILESASTNQTSMYLCASSLSGGRTYEQYFGPGTRLTVT.

There are a few counts of this clone. The V gene is TRBV5-4, the J gene TRBJ2-2, with 10 bases lining up with TRBD2. Germline trimming cut 3 bases from V and 7 bases from J; bases unmatched to any gene: 3. Germline CDR1 and CDR2: SGHNT and YYREEE (reference sequence). There are 14 residues in the CDR3. The CDR3 DNA follows: TGTGCCAGCAGCTCAGCGGGAGGGTTCGGGGAGCTGTTTTTT. This sequence encodes CASSSAGGFGELFF.

This chain uses TRBV30 with TRBJ1-3; no definite D call. V was clipped by 0 bases and J by 2 bases, with 8 bases between them. Germline-derived CDR1 and CDR2 are GTSNPN and SVGIG (reference sequence). There are 14 residues in the CDR3. Here the CDR3 reads CAWSVEGPGNTIYF. CDR3 sequence (DNA): TGTGCCTGGAGTGTGGAAGGGCCTGGAAACACCATATATTTT.

The rearrangement joins TRBV30 to TRBJ1-2; TRBD1 agrees at 7 bases. The V gene's germline CDR1 is GTSNPN and CDR2 SVGIG (reference sequence). V dropped 0 bases and J dropped 7; count of bases not matched to a gene: 8. The CDR3 loop spans 14 amino acids. The CDR3 loop reads CAWSVGGSSIGYTF. For the CDR3, the DNA is TGTGCCTGGAGTGTAGGGGGCTCCTCTATTGGCTACACCTTC.

The chain uses TRBV28 and TRBJ2-5, with 8 nucleotides matching TRBD1. The CDR3 has 15 residues. J was trimmed by 6 bases and V by 4 bases; bases with no gene match: 10. Per the germline V gene, CDR1 is MDHEN and CDR2 is SYDVKM. DNA of the CDR3: TGTGCCAGCAGTTCCCGGACAGGGAGTTGGCAGACCCAGTACTTC. It codes for CASSSRTGSWQTQYF.

This clone is a singleton in its sample. The V call is TRBV6-5, the J call TRBJ2-7; tentatively, D is TRBD1 (6 bases). The CDR3 runs 14 residues. CDR1 and CDR2 from the germline V gene are MNHEY and SVGAGI. Trimming pared 5 bases from V and 2 bases from J, leaving 13 bases between. CDR3 bases: TGTGCCAGCAGTGTGAGACAGGCGACCTACGAGCAGTACTTC. Translation: CASSVRQATYEQYF.

The CDR3 region has the DNA TGTGCCAGCAGCTTCGTTCCGGGACAGGTCAATGAGCAGTTCTTC. It yields the protein CASSFVPGQVNEQFF. The chain carries TRBV7-2 and TRBJ2-1; 8 bases align to TRBD1. The ends lost 3 bases at V and 6 bases at J; junction bases unmatched: 7. The CDR3 runs 15 residues. Germline V gene data show CDR1 as SGHTA and CDR2 as FQGNSA.

The rearrangement joins TRBV6-5 to TRBJ2-7; D possibly corresponds to TRBD2 (7 bases). Per germline, CDR1 MNHEY and CDR2 SVGAGI. This CDR3 is built from 14 residues. The V end lost 6 bases, the J end lost 2 bases, and 14 bases lay between the germline ends. The CDR3 sequence is CASRPGGPAYEQYF. CDR3 bases: TGTGCCAGCAGACCCGGGGGGCCCGCCTACGAGCAGTACTTC.

The J gene is TRBJ2-1, the V gene TRBV5-1, with D perhaps TRBD1 or TRBD2 (5 bases each). Germline-derived CDR1 and CDR2 are SGHRS and YFSETQ. The V and J ends lost 0 bases and 7 bases respectively, with 14 bases between them. CDR3 size: 15 residues. This CDR3 reads CASSLATGAPNEQFF. The CDR3 nucleotides read TGCGCCAGCAGCTTGGCCACCGGGGCCCCAAATGAGCAGTTCTTC.

The chain joins TRBV19 to TRBJ2-4; D is possibly TRBD2 (6 bases). The CDR3 consists of 13 residues. Germline V gene lookup returns CDR1 LNHDA and CDR2 SQIVND (reference sequence). Trimming took 5 bases from V and 14 from J, leaving 19 bases between them. CDR3: CASSRGTSDQEYF. The CDR3 nucleotides read TGTGCCAGTAGTCGCGGGACTTCGGATCAGGAGTACTTC.

This chain joins TRBV7-9 and TRBJ2-3; D unclear. The CDR3 has 13 residues. Germline CDR1 is SEHNR and CDR2 is FQNEAQ (reference sequence). The V end was cut by 5 bases, the J end by 4 bases, with 10 bases between. In nucleotides, the CDR3 is TGTGCCAGCAGCCATCCGACCCCAGATACGCAGTATTTT. Residues: CASSHPTPDTQYF.

V usage is TRBV4-3 and J usage is TRBJ1-5; D is perhaps TRBD1 (6 bases). Trimming took 0 bases from V and 2 from J, leaving 14 bases between them. The germline V gene has CDR1 LGHNA and CDR2 YSLEER. This CDR3 is 17 amino acids long. CDR3 amino acids: CASSQDSQAGGNQPQHF. The DNA for the CDR3 is TGCGCCAGCAGCCAAGATTCTCAGGCAGGGGGCAATCAGCCCCAGCATTTT.

The J gene is TRBJ2-3, the V gene TRBV7-9; either TRBD1 or TRBD2 may supply D (7 bases each). The CDR3 spans 18 residues. Looked up from germline, CDR1 is SEHNR and CDR2 is FQNEAQ (reference sequence). The germline V and J ends were trimmed by 0 bases and 0 bases, with 16 bases remaining between them. The CDR3 here is CASSLAWRGGGSTDTQYF. CDR3 DNA: TGTGCCAGCAGCTTAGCATGGCGGGGAGGGGGCAGCACAGATACGCAGTATTTT.

This clone showed up just a few times. The J gene is TRBJ1-1, the V gene TRBV27; a weak D match, TRBD1 (6 bases). Trimming cost V 6 bases and J 4 bases, with 18 bases left between them. The germline CDR1 and CDR2 sequences are MNHEY and SMNVEV (reference sequence). This CDR3 is built from 15 residues. This chain's CDR3 is CASRTNREASTEAFF. In DNA, the CDR3 is TGTGCCAGCAGAACCAACAGGGAGGCGAGCACTGAAGCTTTCTTT.

A remark on this clone: This CDR3 is also generated by other DNA sequences in the sample. The rearrangement uses TRBV6-5 and TRBJ2-5; D is unresolved. CDR1 is MNHEY, CDR2 SVGAGI, per germline. The length of the CDR3 is 14 residues. V lost 3 bases and J 2 bases, leaving 10 bases between the germline ends. For the CDR3, the DNA is TGTGCCAGCAGTTATGGGCCCCTACAAGAGACCCAGTACTTC. It codes for CASSYGPLQETQYF.

Note on this clone: Within the sample, other DNA sequences also encode this same CDR3. V is TRBV18 and J is TRBJ2-1, with unresolved D. Germline V gene sequence: CDR1 KGHSH, CDR2 LQKENI. V was pared by 2 bases and J by 5 bases, with 7 bases between. This CDR3 is built from 13 residues. The DNA for the CDR3 is TGTGCCAGCTCACCATTCGTTGACAATGAGCAGTTCTTC. Its translation is CASSPFVDNEQFF.

V usage is TRBV19 and J usage is TRBJ2-7; no definite D call. V shed 1 base and J shed 0 bases, with 10 bases lying between them. The CDR3 totals 15 residues. Germline CDR1 reads LNHDA; CDR2 reads SQIVND (reference sequence). The CDR3 region has the DNA TGTGCCAGTAGTATAGGGCCGCACCTCTCCTACGAGCAGTACTTC. As protein: CASSIGPHLSYEQYF.

With regard to this clone: Distinct nucleotide sequences in the sample also encode this CDR3. The gene calls are TRBV7-9 and TRBJ1-1; a weak D match, TRBD1 (6 bases). Germline V CDR1 and CDR2: SEHNR, FQNEAQ (reference sequence). This CDR3 has 14 residues. V was cut by 5 bases and J by 5 bases, with 15 bases left in between. CDR3 sequence reads: CASSPTTGRTEAFF. The CDR3 bases are TGTGCCAGCAGCCCTACGACAGGAAGAACTGAAGCTTTCTTT.